Sequencing of this T cell receptor beta chain was carried out in a study of cytomegalovirus exposure and HLA in healthy donors. Study in general: The 130 or so validation repertoires, a later analysis reported, used the same platform as the approximately 670 repertoires from the first cohort. Study-wide results and caveats: It was approximately 160 TCR beta chains that were listed as cytomegalovirus-associated. As confirmed in vitro, a few CMV-associated chains were specific for CMV antigens.

This CDR3 region has 13 residues. V was clipped by 5 bases and J by 11 bases; unmatched bases: 10. Germline V CDR1 and CDR2: KGHSH, LQKENI. Remarks on this clone: What it binds is not known.

These donors were members of the approximately 120-subject validation cohort, a group separate from the roughly 670-subject first cohort. The assay was immunoSEQ multiplex PCR, and TCRdb's table has in-frame clones only and misses some. The table has 160,000 or so clones, around nine tenths seen once. Sequenced input: PBMCs. The source is a woman aged 25 to 39 in good health and CMV-seronegative. This rearrangement joins TRBV18 to TRBJ1-1; TRBD1 aligns across 8 bases. CDR3 sequence (DNA): TGTGCCAGCTCAAAAGGACAGGGTGTTTTCGCTTTCTTT. Amino acid sequence: CASSKGQGVFAFF.